Listed here are 25 T cell receptor beta chains from one sample, sequenced in a study of blood T cell repertoires in COVID-19. TCRdb keeps only in-frame clones here, not all; method: immunoSEQ multiplex PCR. The sample consists of 85,000 to 90,000 clones, around 80% of them appearing once. Sequences were obtained from peripheral blood. These receptors originate from an elderly woman with active or convalescent COVID-19.

V gene TRBV20-1 combines with J gene TRBJ2-7, with D perhaps matching TRBD2 (5 bases). V shed 5 bases and J shed 6 bases, with 11 bases lying between them. Germline V gene sequence: CDR1 DFQATT, CDR2 SNEGSKA (reference sequence). The CDR3 length is 11 residues. Here the CDR3 DNA reads TGCAGTGCTCGCCCGAGGGCCGAGCAGTACTTC. Encoded protein: CSARPRAEQYF.

The CDR3 region is CATRQDLSYNEQFF. DNA of the CDR3: TGTGCCACACGACAGGACTTATCCTACAATGAGCAGTTCTTC. The rearrangement uses TRBV10-3 and TRBJ2-1; D is possibly TRBD1 (6 bases). V lost 10 bases to trimming and J lost 1 base, with 14 bases between them. Germline CDR1 reads ENHRY; CDR2 reads SYGVKD. The CDR3 runs to 14 residues.

J is TRBJ1-2 and V is TRBV30, with TRBD1 matching over 10 bases. Trimming took 2 bases from V and 0 from J; bases not matched to a gene: 12. This CDR3 is 18 amino acids long. Germline V gene data show CDR1 as GTSNPN and CDR2 as SVGIG (reference sequence). The CDR3, as DNA: TGTGCCTGGAGTAGACATCCCGGGACAGGGGTTACTAACTATGGCTACACCTTC. It encodes CAWSRHPGTGVTNYGYTF.

V is TRBV30 and J is TRBJ1-2, with D possibly being TRBD1 (6 bases). The V gene lost 5 bases and the J gene lost 1 base, with 14 bases spanning the gap. The germline V gene has CDR1 GTSNPN and CDR2 SVGIG (reference sequence). There are 14 residues in the CDR3. The CDR3 DNA is TGTGCCTGGGAACAGGGAATGGGTAACTATGGCTACACCTTC. As protein: CAWEQGMGNYGYTF.

The J gene is TRBJ1-2, the V gene TRBV19; D is possibly TRBD1 (6 bases). Trimming stripped 0 bases from V and 5 bases from J, with 16 bases between. Germline V lookup: CDR1 LNHDA, CDR2 SQIVND (reference sequence). The CDR3 sequence is 16 residues long. The CDR3 here is CASSIDRQETFYGYTF. DNA for the CDR3: TGTGCCAGTAGTATAGACCGACAGGAGACCTTTTATGGCTACACCTTC.

V usage is TRBV7-2 and J usage is TRBJ2-3; perhaps TRBD2 as D (6 bases). Trimming left V 1 base short and J 5 bases short, with 7 bases between. In germline, CDR1 is SGHTA, CDR2 FQGNSA. This CDR3 spans 13 amino acids. The CDR3 loop is CASSLGGKDTQYF. CDR3 bases: TGTGCCAGCAGCTTAGGCGGGAAAGATACGCAGTATTTT.

This clone was detected only once. The chain carries TRBV6-5 and TRBJ1-2, with 7 bases aligning to TRBD1. Germline V gives CDR1 MNHEY, CDR2 SVGAGI. With 0 bases clipped from V and 4 bases from J, the junction kept 5 bases outside the gene matches. The CDR3 is 15 residues long. The CDR3 sequence is CASSYSRGPGYGYTF. The CDR3 DNA follows: TGTGCCAGCAGTTACTCTAGGGGGCCCGGCTATGGCTACACCTTC.

The V and J genes are TRBV5-4 and TRBJ2-7; TRBD2 aligns across 8 bases. Trimming cost V 0 bases and J 6 bases; bases outside gene matches: 5. The length of the CDR3 is 14 residues. Germline CDR1 and CDR2: SGHNT and YYREEE (reference sequence). This CDR3 is CASSLAGRASEQYF. Written as DNA, the CDR3 is TGTGCCAGCAGCTTGGCCGGGAGGGCTTCCGAGCAGTACTTC. The full variable domain, completed using reference TRBV5-4 and TRBJ2-7, is ETGVTQSPTHLIKTRGQQVTLRCSSQSGHNTVSWYQQALGQGPQFIFQYYREEENGRGNFPPRFSGLQFPNYSSELNVNALELDDSALYLCASSLAGRASEQYFGPGTRLTVT.

The rearrangement uses TRBV30 and TRBJ1-2; 8 bases line up with TRBD1. Germline V gene data show CDR1 as GTSNPN and CDR2 as SVGIG (reference sequence). With V trimmed by 0 bases and J by 4 bases, 4 bases remained unmatched. The CDR3 runs to 14 residues. CDR3 sequence: CAWSVYRGIYGYTF. The CDR3 DNA sequence: TGTGCCTGGAGTGTCTACAGGGGGATCTATGGCTACACCTTC.

This sequence joins TRBV18 and TRBJ2-5; no reliable D call. Germline CDR1 is KGHSH and CDR2 is LQKENI. V was clipped by 6 bases and J by 5 bases, with 10 bases between them. The CDR3 sequence is 12 residues long. The CDR3 protein is CASSLAVETQYF. CDR3 coding DNA: TGTGCCAGCTCCCTCGCGGTGGAGACCCAGTACTTC.

The rearrangement joins TRBV4-1 to TRBJ1-3; the D gene is possibly TRBD1 (5 bases). This CDR3 contains 16 residues. Trimming took 0 bases from V and 4 from J, leaving 13 bases between them. Looked up from germline, CDR1 is MGHRA and CDR2 is YSYEKL. The CDR3, as DNA: TGCGCCAGCAGCCAAGATGGTGCGGGGCTCGGAAACACCATATATTTT. Its protein is CASSQDGAGLGNTIYF.

The gene calls are TRBV10-3 and TRBJ2-7; 13 bases are shared with TRBD2. After removal of 7 bases from V and 5 bases from J, the junction contained 11 bases not matched to a gene. Germline V CDR1 and CDR2: ENHRY, SYGVKD. The CDR3 consists of 16 residues. This chain's CDR3 is CAITELAGGPIHEQYF. CDR3 sequence (DNA): TGTGCCATCACCGAACTAGCGGGGGGGCCTATCCACGAGCAGTACTTC.

The chain joins TRBV29-1 to TRBJ2-1; 9 bases align to TRBD2. This CDR3 comprises 22 residues. V lost 0 bases to trimming and J lost 3 bases; unmatched junction nucleotides: 24. Germline CDR1 and CDR2: SQVTM and ANQGSEA. CDR3 protein: CSVEDLRVAGDATRNHYNEQFF. The CDR3 nucleotides are TGCAGCGTTGAAGATCTAAGGGTAGCGGGAGACGCGACACGCAACCACTACAATGAGCAGTTCTTC.

V is TRBV7-2 and J is TRBJ2-7, with D possibly TRBD1 on 5 matching bases. CDR3 length: 14 amino acids. V lost 5 bases to trimming and J lost 0 bases, with 11 bases between them. Germline loops: CDR1 SGHTA, CDR2 FQGNSA. CDR3 nucleotide sequence: TGTGCCAGCAGCCCAGCCCAGGGCTCCTACGAGCAGTACTTC. It yields the protein CASSPAQGSYEQYF. The full variable domain, with the rest looked up from reference TRBV7-2 and TRBJ2-7, is GAGVSQSPSNKVTEKGKDVELRCDPISGHTALYWYRQSLGQGLEFLIYFQGNSAPDKSGLPSDRFSAERTGGSVSTLTIQRTQQEDSAVYLCASSPAQGSYEQYFGPGTRLTVT.

This clone was seen only a few times. The CDR3 reads CASSSQGGQPQHF. DNA of the CDR3: TGTGCCAGCAGTTCCCAGGGAGGCCAGCCCCAGCATTTT. The chain links TRBV6-5 to TRBJ1-5; a possible D gene is TRBD1 (5 bases). CDR3 length: 13 residues. The germline gives CDR1 MNHEY, CDR2 SVGAGI. Trimming removed 4 bases at V and 7 bases at J, with 11 bases between.

A few counts support this clone. The chain recombines TRBV6-1 with TRBJ1-6, with D perhaps TRBD1 (6 bases). The CDR3 length is 16 residues. In germline, CDR1 is MNHNS, CDR2 SASEGT. Trimming removed 1 base from V and 9 bases from J, with 16 bases in between. The chain's CDR3 is CASSEGVNRARSPLHF. CDR3 nucleotides: TGTGCCAGCAGTGAAGGGGTAAACAGGGCCCGTTCACCCCTCCACTTT.

The V call is TRBV5-4, the J call TRBJ1-2; D is possibly TRBD1 (6 bases). CDR1 SGHNT and CDR2 YYREEE come from the germline V gene (reference sequence). This CDR3 region has 13 residues. V shed 2 bases and J shed 6 bases, with 11 bases lying between them. The CDR3, as DNA: TGTGCCAGCAGCTTTAGGGGGATAAATGGCTACACCTTC. Amino acid sequence: CASSFRGINGYTF.

The chain is built from TRBV7-8 and TRBJ2-3; the D gene is possibly TRBD2 (5 bases). The CDR3 extends over 14 amino acids. V was trimmed by 6 bases and J by 5 bases, leaving 15 bases between them. The V gene's germline CDR1 is SGHVS and CDR2 FQNEAQ. The CDR3 nucleotides are TGTGCCAGCAGTCTAGGACTCGCGGTAGATACGCAGTATTTT. Protein product: CASSLGLAVDTQYF. Using reference TRBV7-8 and TRBJ2-3 for the parts outside the CDR3, the full variable domain is GAGVSQSPRYKVAKRGQDVALRCDPISGHVSLFWYQQALGQGPEFLTYFQNEAQLDKSGLPSDRFFAERPEGSVSTLKIQRTQQEDSAVYLCASSLGLAVDTQYFGPGTRLTVL.

The genes are TRBV27 and TRBJ1-3; a possible D gene is TRBD1 (6 bases). This CDR3 has 15 residues. V dropped 2 bases and J dropped 8 bases, with 16 bases sitting between them. Germline loops: CDR1 MNHEY, CDR2 SMNVEV (reference sequence). DNA of the CDR3: TGTGCCAGCAGTTTACGTTCAGGGGCCCAGGACACCATATATTTT. Its translation: CASSLRSGAQDTIYF.

The gene calls are TRBV6-6 and TRBJ2-7; D unresolved. Germline V CDR1 and CDR2: MNHNY, SVGAGI (reference sequence). The CDR3 covers 11 residues. Deletions cut 2 bases from V and 4 bases from J, with 3 bases between. The CDR3 DNA sequence: TGTGCCAGCAGTTACGAGTACGAGCAGTACTTC. Translation gives CASSYEYEQYF.

The V gene is TRBV7-3, the J gene TRBJ2-3, with D possibly matching TRBD1 (5 bases). Germline V CDR1 and CDR2: SGHTA, FQGTGA. This CDR3 region has 15 residues. With 6 bases removed from V and 1 base from J, the gap between germline ends came to 14 bases. The chain's CDR3 is CASRPTDRRTDTQYF. CDR3 nucleotides: TGTGCCAGCAGGCCGACAGACCGCCGCACAGATACGCAGTATTTT.

V usage is TRBV13 and J usage is TRBJ2-3; a weak D match, TRBD2 (5 bases). Germline CDR1 reads PRHDT; CDR2 reads FYEKMQ (reference sequence). The V and J ends lost 5 bases and 5 bases respectively, with 20 bases between them. The CDR3 consists of 16 residues. The CDR3, as DNA: TGTGCCAGCAGCCCCGCCGTGAGTGCGGGTGGAGATACGCAGTATTTT. This encodes CASSPAVSAGGDTQYF.

The genes are TRBV29-1 and TRBJ2-7; D is perhaps TRBD1 (5 bases). Germline V lookup: CDR1 SQVTM, CDR2 ANQGSEA. CDR3 length: 11 amino acids. V was trimmed by 4 bases and J by 7 bases, leaving 11 bases between them. The CDR3 sequence is CSVGQGEEQYF. The CDR3, as DNA: TGCAGCGTTGGGCAGGGCGAAGAGCAGTACTTC.

This clone has a single count. The V call is TRBV6-2 or TRBV6-3, the J call TRBJ2-4; TRBD1 matches at 8 bases. Trimming at V came to 6 bases and at J to 6 bases, leaving 7 bases not matched to a gene. CDR3 size: 14 residues. The germline CDR1 and CDR2 sequences are MNHEY and SVGEGT. The CDR3 sequence: CASSKDRGLNIQYF. For the CDR3, the DNA is TGTGCCAGCAGCAAAGACAGGGGACTAAACATTCAGTACTTC.

The chain recombines TRBV9 with TRBJ2-3; 8 bases are a match to TRBD2. CDR3 size: 18 residues. Germline CDR1 SGDLS, CDR2 YYNGEE. Trimming cost V 1 base and J 0 bases; bases outside gene matches: 10. The CDR3 region is CASSVSPRGGSSTDTQYF. CDR3 nucleotides: TGTGCCAGCAGCGTATCACCCCGGGGGGGATCGAGCACAGATACGCAGTATTTT.